One sample yielded the 26 T cell receptor beta chains listed below, sequenced in a study of patients and donors after allogeneic stem cell transplantation. One entry per CDR3 protein, called by TCRdb with MiXCR from the RT-PCR reads. The sample consists of about 110,000 distinct CDR3 sequences, 35% of them appearing once. Sequencing was performed on blood, either unsorted or a sorted T cell fraction (not recorded which). The receptor source for this set is a human donor who was either an allogeneic HSCT recipient or a stem cell or donor lymphocyte infusion donor (not recorded which). It is not recorded whose cells these are; they may come from a transplant donor.

This clonotype was seen more than once but under ten times. The rearrangement uses TRBV20-1 and TRBJ2-2; 10 bases map to TRBD2. Trimming took 2 bases from V and 4 from J; bases not matched to a gene: 1. CDR3 size: 14 residues. The V gene's germline CDR1 is DFQATT and CDR2 SNEGSKA (reference sequence). The CDR3 region has the DNA TGCAGTGCTAGAAGGACTAGCGGCACCGGGGAGCTGTTTTTT. Translation gives CSARRTSGTGELFF.

This clonotype was counted ten times or more. The chain joins TRBV20-1 to TRBJ1-4, with a weak D call TRBD1 (5 bases). V lost 6 bases and J lost 12, with 17 bases in between. Germline V lookup: CDR1 DFQATT, CDR2 SNEGSKA (reference sequence). There are 12 residues in the CDR3. CDR3 sequence reads: CSASVQGRELFF. The CDR3 DNA reads TGCAGTGCATCGGTTCAGGGCCGGGAACTGTTTTTT.

This clonotype has only one observation. V and J are TRBV12-3 or TRBV12-4 and TRBJ2-4; D not certain. Deletions cut 3 bases from V and 1 base from J, with 7 bases between. The CDR3 covers 14 residues. CDR3: CASSFPRAKNIQYF. CDR3 bases: TGTGCCAGCAGTTTTCCCAGGGCCAAAAACATTCAGTACTTC.

The CDR3 protein is CASSLVLRERETQYF. CDR3 nucleotides: TGCGCCAGCAGCTTGGTGTTGCGGGAGCGAGAGACCCAGTACTTC. The genes are TRBV5-1 and TRBJ2-5, with 7 bases identical to TRBD2. CDR1 is SGHRS and CDR2 is YFSETQ in the germline V gene. V trimming: 0 bases; J trimming: 4 bases; junction bases outside the gene matches: 6. CDR3 length: 15 amino acids.

The chain has TRBV24-1 and TRBJ2-5; 9 bases are shared with TRBD1. V trimming: 3 bases; J trimming: 5 bases; junction bases outside the gene matches: 6. This CDR3 is built from 15 residues. CDR1 is KGHDR and CDR2 is SFDVKD in the germline V gene. The CDR3 protein is CATSDHGQGRETQYF. Written as DNA, the CDR3 is TGTGCCACCAGTGATCATGGACAGGGGCGGGAGACCCAGTACTTC.

This clonotype has more than one count but fewer than ten. This chain's CDR3 is CASSQWFSGNTIYF. DNA of the CDR3: TGCGCCAGCAGCCAGTGGTTTTCTGGAAACACCATATATTTT. The chain couples TRBV5-1 to TRBJ1-3; D is undetermined. Trimming shortened V by 4 bases and J by 1 base, and 9 bases separated the two germline ends. Germline CDR1 and CDR2: SGHRS and YFSETQ. The CDR3 length is 14 residues. Filled out from reference TRBV5-1 and TRBJ1-3, the complete variable domain reads KAGVTQTPRYLIKTRGQQVTLSCSPISGHRSVSWYQQTPGQGLQFLFEYFSETQRNKGNFPGRFSGRQFSNSRSEMNVSTLELGDSALYLCASSQWFSGNTIYFGEGSWLTVV.

This clonotype was seen only a few times. The CDR3 bases are TGCAGTGGAAGGCAGGGGGGCGGAGGCTACACCTTC. Amino acid sequence: CSGRQGGGGYTF. The chain recombines TRBV20-1 with TRBJ1-2; 7 bases match TRBD1. Per germline, CDR1 DFQATT and CDR2 SNEGSKA (reference sequence). Germline trimming cut 7 bases from V and 8 bases from J; bases unmatched to any gene: 10. The CDR3 loop spans 12 amino acids.

The gene calls are TRBV5-4 and TRBJ2-1, with 11 nucleotides matching TRBD2. Germline CDR1 and CDR2: SGHNT and YYREEE (reference sequence). J was trimmed by 8 bases and V by 3 bases; bases with no gene match: 7. The CDR3 runs to 15 residues. Written as DNA, the CDR3 is TGTGCCAGCAGCTCCCCGGGACTAGCGGTCGATGAGCAGTTCTTC. Translating it yields CASSSPGLAVDEQFF.

The chain is built from TRBV12-3 or TRBV12-4 and TRBJ2-1; TRBD2 aligns across 8 bases. The CDR3 has 17 residues. With V trimmed by 2 bases and J by 4 bases, 10 bases remained unmatched. The chain's CDR3 is CASSLRGAGVKYNEQFF. For the CDR3, the DNA is TGTGCCAGCAGTTTAAGGGGAGCGGGAGTAAAGTACAATGAGCAGTTCTTC.

V usage is TRBV20-1 and J usage is TRBJ2-1, with 8 bases identical to TRBD2. Losses at the gene ends were 6 bases for V and 4 bases for J; bases not matched to a gene: 20. In germline, CDR1 is DFQATT, CDR2 SNEGSKA (reference sequence). The CDR3 is 18 amino acids. The CDR3, as DNA: TGCAGTGCCAGCGCCGGGACTAGTAGTGGGGCTGGGTACAATGAGCAGTTCTTC. This codes for CSASAGTSSGAGYNEQFF.

This clonotype was seen more than once but under ten times. The gene calls are TRBV5-6 and TRBJ1-4, with TRBD1 matching 9 bases. Germline V gene lookup returns CDR1 SGHDT and CDR2 YYEEEE. The CDR3 is 18 residues long. Trimming at V came to 2 bases and at J to 3 bases, leaving 11 bases not matched to a gene. CDR3 in amino acids: CASSFWTGARRSNEKLFF. The CDR3 DNA follows: TGTGCCAGCAGCTTCTGGACAGGGGCGAGACGATCTAATGAAAAACTGTTTTTT.

J is TRBJ1-1 and V is TRBV25-1; TRBD1 aligns across 9 bases. CDR3 length equals 16 residues. Germline lookup yields CDR1 MGHDK and CDR2 SYGVNS. Trimming took 5 bases from V and 1 from J; bases not matched to a gene: 8. The CDR3 nucleotides are TGTGCCAGCAGTATAGGGACAGGGCTGAAGAACACTGAAGCTTTCTTT. Translated: CASSIGTGLKNTEAFF.

This clonotype was counted a few times. This chain links TRBV2 with TRBJ2-1; weak D call: TRBD2 (5 bases). Germline V gene lookup returns CDR1 SNHLY and CDR2 FYNNEI. Trimming removed 7 bases at V and 1 base at J, with 14 bases between. The CDR3 loop spans 15 amino acids. CDR3 nucleotide sequence: TGTGCCAGCAATAGCGCCTCTCTATCCTACAATGAGCAGTTCTTC. This sequence encodes CASNSASLSYNEQFF. Together with reference TRBV2 and TRBJ2-1, the CDR3 gives the full variable domain: EPEVTQTPSHQVTQMGQEVILRCVPISNHLYFYWYRQILGQKVEFLVSFYNNEISEKSEIFDDQFSVERPDGSNFTLKIRSTKLEDSAMYFCASNSASLSYNEQFFGPGTRLTVL.

The rearrangement joins TRBV7-9 to TRBJ2-1, with D hard to call. Germline lookup yields CDR1 SEHNR and CDR2 FQNEAQ (reference sequence). The germline V and J ends were trimmed by 5 bases and 6 bases, with 20 bases remaining between them. The CDR3 spans 16 residues. The DNA of the CDR3 is TGTGCCAGCAGCCCACCATCCCAAAATCCCTCCAATGAGCAGTTCTTC. This sequence encodes CASSPPSQNPSNEQFF.

The table lists this clonotype with a few counts. V gene TRBV24-1 combines with J gene TRBJ2-4; D is unresolved. Germline V gene data show CDR1 as KGHDR and CDR2 as SFDVKD. Trimming cost V 4 bases and J 0 bases, with 6 bases left between them. The CDR3 is 14 amino acids. CDR3 sequence (DNA): TGTGCCACCAGTGAAGGTGGAGCCAAAAACATTCAGTACTTC. Translated: CATSEGGAKNIQYF.

This clonotype was seen just once. The J gene is TRBJ2-2, the V gene TRBV2; possible D gene TRBD2, 6 bases. Germline CDR1 and CDR2: SNHLY and FYNNEI. This CDR3 comprises 17 residues. V lost 6 bases and J 0 bases, leaving 17 bases between the germline ends. CDR3 coding DNA: TGTGCCAGCAGGGGGATCCGGGAGCCCGCGAACACCGGGGAGCTGTTTTTT. This translates into CASRGIREPANTGELFF.

This clonotype occurred a few times. The chain joins TRBV4-3 to TRBJ2-7, with 9 positions matching TRBD1. V shed 1 base and J 3 bases; nucleotides not matched to a gene: 4. Germline V CDR1 and CDR2: LGHNA, YSLEER. The CDR3 totals 15 residues. CDR3 DNA sequence: TGCGCCAGCAGCCAAGCTGCGGGACAGGGCTACGAGCAGTACTTC. The encoded protein is CASSQAAGQGYEQYF.

This clonotype was seen more than once but under ten times. The chain has TRBV5-1 and TRBJ2-7; 11 nucleotides line up with TRBD2. The germline CDR1 and CDR2 sequences are SGHRS and YFSETQ. V was clipped by 5 bases and J by 0 bases; unmatched bases: 13. The CDR3 spans 18 residues. The CDR3 sequence is CASSQVPFGLAGSYEQYF. CDR3 DNA: TGCGCCAGCAGTCAAGTCCCCTTTGGACTAGCGGGCTCCTACGAGCAGTACTTC.

This clonotype appeared a few times. The chain recombines TRBV6-5 with TRBJ1-6; 8 bases are a match to TRBD1. Germline CDR1 MNHEY, CDR2 SVGAGI. J was trimmed by 10 bases and V by 6 bases; bases with no gene match: 8. The CDR3 contains 14 residues. CDR3 protein: CASSPDRGPSPLHF. CDR3 nucleotide sequence: TGTGCCAGCAGCCCCGACAGGGGTCCATCACCCCTCCACTTT.

The V call is TRBV27, the J call TRBJ2-7; 7 bases align to TRBD2. This CDR3 has 13 residues. Germline CDR1 MNHEY, CDR2 SMNVEV (reference sequence). The ends lost 3 bases at V and 7 bases at J; junction bases unmatched: 6. CDR3: CASSFAGVREQYF. In DNA, the CDR3 is TGTGCCAGCAGTTTTGCGGGAGTGCGGGAGCAGTACTTC.

This clonotype has more than one count but fewer than ten. The CDR3 protein is CASSYRGSSGNTIYF. CDR3 nucleotide sequence: TGTGCCAGCAGCTACAGGGGATCGTCTGGAAACACCATATATTTT. The rearrangement joins TRBV12-3 or TRBV12-4 to TRBJ1-3, with 7 bases that match TRBD1. The CDR3 has 15 residues. V gave up 6 bases and J gave up 1 base; unmatched junction bases: 6.

This chain uses TRBV24-1 with TRBJ2-1; possible D gene TRBD2, 5 bases. Germline assignment: CDR1 KGHDR and CDR2 SFDVKD. The CDR3 loop spans 15 amino acids. V gave up 9 bases and J gave up 0 bases, with 14 bases separating them. CDR3: CATGETGSSYNEQFF. CDR3 nucleotides: TGTGCCACCGGAGAAACGGGGAGCTCCTACAATGAGCAGTTCTTC.

The V call is TRBV10-3, the J call TRBJ1-3; D may be TRBD1 (5 bases). Trimming removed 3 bases at V and 2 bases at J, with 8 bases between. The CDR3 covers 14 residues. Germline loops: CDR1 ENHRY, CDR2 SYGVKD. This CDR3 reads CAISDGGTGNTIYF. CDR3 bases: TGTGCCATCAGTGATGGGGGGACTGGAAACACCATATATTTT.

The chain employs TRBV7-2 and TRBJ1-6, with TRBD1 identical over 10 bases. This CDR3 is built from 16 residues. J lost 6 bases, V lost 2 bases, and 4 bases had no gene match. The V gene's germline CDR1 is SGHTA and CDR2 FQGNSA. The CDR3 reads CASSLRGTGANSPLHF. The CDR3 DNA is TGTGCCAGCAGCTTAAGGGGGACAGGGGCTAATTCACCCCTCCACTTT.

This clonotype showed up just a few times. V gene TRBV7-2 combines with J gene TRBJ1-2, with a weak D call TRBD1 (5 bases). CDR3 length: 16 residues. Per the germline V gene, CDR1 is SGHTA and CDR2 is FQGNSA. The V end lost 2 bases, the J end lost 8 bases, and 21 bases lay between the germline ends. This CDR3 reads CASSLTPGPRASGYTF. CDR3 bases: TGTGCCAGCAGCTTAACCCCGGGACCGCGGGCTTCCGGCTACACCTTC.

The gene calls are TRBV7-9 and TRBJ2-3, with a tentative D call TRBD2 (5 bases). CDR3 size: 14 residues. V lost 0 bases and J lost 4, with 8 bases in between. Germline CDR1 SEHNR, CDR2 FQNEAQ (reference sequence). The CDR3 DNA follows: TGTGCCAGCAGCTTAGCGGGAGAGGCAGATACGCAGTATTTT. Its protein product is CASSLAGEADTQYF. Supplemented by reference TRBV7-9 and TRBJ2-3, the full variable domain reads DTGVSQNPRHKITKRGQNVTFRCDPISEHNRLYWYRQTLGQGPEFLTYFQNEAQLEKSRLLSDRFSAERPKGSFSTLEIQRTEQGDSAMYLCASSLAGEADTQYFGPGTRLTVL.